The 10 T cell receptor beta chains reported below all come from one sample, sequenced in a study of PD-1 blockade in classical Hodgkin lymphoma. Data came from immunoSEQ multiplex PCR; TCRdb stores just in-frame clones and leaves some out. The sample includes about 110,000 clones, 80% to 90% of them seen just once. All patients experienced relapse after autologous stem cell transplantation, and brentuximab vedotin exposure was variable. The sample was peripheral blood mononuclear cells (PBMCs), taken before the second cycle of nivolumab. These receptors all come from a human donor with classical Hodgkin lymphoma.

The J gene is TRBJ1-2, the V gene TRBV6-1, with D tentatively TRBD1 (5 bases). V lost 5 bases and J 5 bases, leaving 6 bases between the germline ends. The CDR3 is 11 residues long. In germline, CDR1 is MNHNS, CDR2 SASEGT. The CDR3 loop is CASSPGYGYTF. The DNA for the CDR3 is TGTGCCAGCAGTCCAGGGTATGGCTACACCTTC.

V usage is TRBV5-4 and J usage is TRBJ2-5; TRBD2 aligns across 7 bases. The CDR3 length is 14 residues. CDR1 and CDR2 (germline): SGHNT, YYREEE (reference sequence). The V and J ends lost 0 bases and 5 bases, in that order; junction bases with no gene match: 4. DNA of the CDR3: TGTGCCAGCAGCTTGGCGGGGGAGGGGGAGACCCAGTACTTC. Translating it yields CASSLAGEGETQYF.

This clone has a single count. The J gene is TRBJ1-1, the V gene TRBV29-1; D perhaps matches TRBD1 (5 bases). Trimming removed 4 bases at V and 4 bases at J, with 13 bases between. This CDR3 is built from 13 residues. Germline CDR1 SQVTM, CDR2 ANQGSEA. The CDR3 bases are TGCAGCGTTGGGGGGGATGGAGGCACTGAAGCTTTCTTT. Protein product: CSVGGDGGTEAFF.

This chain uses TRBV6-6 with TRBJ2-7, with TRBD1 matching 7 bases. Germline V gives CDR1 MNHNY, CDR2 SVGAGI (reference sequence). V shed 5 bases, J shed 1 base, and the junction held 8 bases outside the gene matches. The CDR3 totals 15 residues. As DNA, the CDR3 is TGTGCCAGCAGTGACCCCGGGACAGCATCCTACGAGCAGTACTTC. Translation gives CASSDPGTASYEQYF.

The chain links TRBV7-2 to TRBJ2-7, with 7 bases fitting TRBD1. Per germline, CDR1 SGHTA and CDR2 FQGNSA. Unmatched junction bases numbered 7, after V lost 4 bases and J lost 1 base. The CDR3 spans 15 residues. This CDR3 reads CASSSTTGKSYEQYF. In DNA form, the CDR3 reads TGTGCCAGCAGCTCGACGACAGGGAAATCCTACGAGCAGTACTTC. Full variable domain (rest looked up from reference TRBV7-2 and TRBJ2-7): GAGVSQSPSNKVTEKGKDVELRCDPISGHTALYWYRQSLGQGLEFLIYFQGNSAPDKSGLPSDRFSAERTGGSVSTLTIQRTQQEDSAVYLCASSSTTGKSYEQYFGPGTRLTVT.

This sequence joins TRBV5-1 and TRBJ2-1; 9 bases agree with TRBD2. This CDR3 comprises 16 residues. The germline CDR1 and CDR2 sequences are SGHRS and YFSETQ. V lost 0 bases to trimming and J lost 8 bases; unmatched junction nucleotides: 9. The CDR3 sequence is CASSLAVRGRGDEQFF. CDR3 in DNA: TGCGCCAGCAGCTTGGCTGTCCGCGGGAGGGGTGATGAGCAGTTCTTC.

The J gene is TRBJ2-2, the V gene TRBV30; TRBD2 matches at 14 bases. The ends lost 4 bases at V and 5 bases at J; junction bases unmatched: 6. CDR1 is GTSNPN and CDR2 is SVGIG in the germline V gene (reference sequence). The CDR3 extends over 16 amino acids. This CDR3 is CAWNQGLAGVTGELFF. In DNA form, the CDR3 reads TGTGCCTGGAACCAGGGACTAGCGGGAGTTACCGGGGAGCTGTTTTTT. The variable domain in full, completed from reference TRBV30 and TRBJ2-2, reads SQTIHQWPATLVQPVGSPLSLECTVEGTSNPNLYWYRQAAGRGLQLLFYSVGIGQISSEVPQNLSASRPQDRQFILSSKKLLLSDSGFYLCAWNQGLAGVTGELFFGEGSRLTVL.

The chain uses TRBV11-2 and TRBJ1-5; weak D call: TRBD1 (5 bases). Trimming took 1 base from V and 7 from J, leaving 17 bases between them. In germline, CDR1 is SGHAT, CDR2 FQNNGV. The CDR3 has 16 residues. CDR3 DNA: TGTGCCAGCAGCTTAGCAGGAGGAGGGGCAGGCCAGCCCCAGCATTTT. As protein: CASSLAGGGAGQPQHF.

The genes are TRBV18 and TRBJ2-7, with 8 nucleotides matching TRBD1. CDR1 and CDR2 (germline): KGHSH, LQKENI. The CDR3 contains 18 residues. V shed 2 bases, J shed 4 bases, and the junction held 16 bases outside the gene matches. DNA for the CDR3: TGTGCCAGCTCACCATTCCTCGGAGGACAGGGAGAGAAGTACGAGCAGTACTTC. Its translation is CASSPFLGGQGEKYEQYF. Using reference TRBV18 and TRBJ2-7 for the parts outside the CDR3, the full variable domain is NAGVMQNPRHLVRRRGQEARLRCSPMKGHSHVYWYRQLPEEGLKFMVYLQKENIIDESGMPKERFSAEFPKEGPSILRIQQVVRGDSAAYFCASSPFLGGQGEKYEQYFGPGTRLTVT.

This clone was seen a single time. The chain uses TRBV7-6 and TRBJ2-7; TRBD1 matches at 9 bases. Trimming took 3 bases from V and 2 from J; bases not matched to a gene: 5. The CDR3 is 15 amino acids. CDR1 is SGHVS, CDR2 FNYEAQ, per germline. CDR3 nucleotide sequence: TGTGCCAGCAGCTTGGGGACAGGGCAGACCTACGAGCAGTACTTC. It encodes CASSLGTGQTYEQYF.